This T cell receptor beta chain originates from a study of blood T cell repertoires in COVID-19. There are 16 residues in the CDR3. Produced via immunoSEQ multiplex PCR; TCRdb's table is partial and in-frame only. The table includes a few hundred thousand clones, 80% to 90% detected once. Sequenced input: peripheral blood. V usage is TRBV21-1 and J usage is TRBJ2-3; the table calls TRBD1, which could not be checked here. TRBV21-1 is tagged as a pseudogene. The sequence was obtained from a woman of 80 years or more with acute or convalescent COVID-19. The CDR3 here is CASSRGGTGVTDTQYF. CDR3 DNA: TGTGCCAGCAGCCGAGGAGGGACAGGGGTCACAGATACGCAGTATTTT.